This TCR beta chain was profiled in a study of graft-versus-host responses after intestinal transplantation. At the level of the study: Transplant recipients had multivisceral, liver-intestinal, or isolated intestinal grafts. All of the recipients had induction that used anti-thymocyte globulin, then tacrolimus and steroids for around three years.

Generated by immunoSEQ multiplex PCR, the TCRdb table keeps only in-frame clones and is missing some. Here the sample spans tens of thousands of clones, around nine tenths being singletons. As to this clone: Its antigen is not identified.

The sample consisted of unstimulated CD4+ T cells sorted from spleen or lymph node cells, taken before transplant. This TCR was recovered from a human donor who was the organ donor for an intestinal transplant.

The CDR3 is CASSLGGRVRANYGYTF. CDR3 coding DNA: TGCGCCAGCAGCTTGGGGGGTCGAGTGCGAGCTAACTATGGCTACACCTTC. The rearrangement joins TRBV5-1 to TRBJ1-2; no firm D call. V lost 0 bases to trimming and J lost 0 bases, with 15 bases between them. Germline V gene data show CDR1 as SGHRS and CDR2 as YFSETQ. CDR3 size: 17 residues.